This T cell receptor beta chain was captured in a study of cytomegalovirus exposure and HLA in healthy donors. Study-wide findings and caveats: Previously analyzed data showed that most TCR beta V segments were productive at a frequency of about 87% or about 30%.

In regard to this clone: The antigen remains undetermined.

Germline loops: CDR1 GTSNPN, CDR2 SVGIG (reference sequence). The CDR3 extends over 14 amino acids. After removal of 2 bases from V and 7 bases from J, the junction contained 11 bases not matched to a gene. Vbeta (60) and Jbeta (13) primers were used in the PCR. TCRdb's copy holds only in-frame clones and misses some; the assay was immunoSEQ multiplex PCR. The sample carries over 130,000 clones, around 79% recorded once. This receptor was taken from a human donor in good health. This chain uses TRBV30 with TRBJ2-7; 7 nucleotides align to TRBD2. The sample consisted of PBMCs. CDR3 region: CAWSPMGGVGEQYF. The CDR3 region has the DNA TGTGCCTGGAGTCCAATGGGGGGGGTGGGAGAGCAGTACTTC.